In this sample, the clone carrying this T cell receptor beta chain turned up a few times. Its cognate antigen is unknown. At collection, donors were nominally healthy, but unrecorded immune exposures were probable. This sample is part of a study of cytomegalovirus exposure and HLA in healthy donors. Findings and limits, study-wide: Certain sequence variants were highly shared and formed a cluster, and this cluster was likely a sequencing artifact.

PCR primers comprised 60 Vbeta and 13 Jbeta primers. Generated by immunoSEQ multiplex PCR, the TCRdb table keeps only in-frame clones and is missing some. This table holds approximately 35,000 clones, about 70% found once. What was sequenced was PBMCs. This receptor was taken from a man aged 35-49 years in good health and CMV-seropositive.

In DNA, the CDR3 is TGTGCCAGCAGCGTAGACGGGAAGACTGAAGCTTTCTTT. This gives the protein CASSVDGKTEAFF. The chain combines TRBV7-9 with TRBJ1-1; D is unclear. There are 13 residues in the CDR3. Trimming shortened V by 5 bases and J by 5 bases, and 12 bases separated the two germline ends. Germline lookup yields CDR1 SEHNR and CDR2 FQNEAQ (reference sequence).